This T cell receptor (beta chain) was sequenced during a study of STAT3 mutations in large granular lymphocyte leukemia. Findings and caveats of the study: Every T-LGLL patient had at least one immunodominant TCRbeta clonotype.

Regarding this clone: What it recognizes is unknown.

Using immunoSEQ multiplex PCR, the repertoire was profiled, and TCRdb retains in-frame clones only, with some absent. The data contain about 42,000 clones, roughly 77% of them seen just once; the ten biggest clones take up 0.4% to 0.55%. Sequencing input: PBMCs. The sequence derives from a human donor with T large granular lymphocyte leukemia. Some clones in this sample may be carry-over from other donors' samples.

The CDR3 nucleotides are TGCAGCGCCGCCGGGGGGGCCCACAATGAGCAGTTCTTC. It is translated as CSAAGGAHNEQFF. This chain links TRBV29-1 with TRBJ2-1, with 8 bases aligning to TRBD2. V lost 7 bases to trimming and J lost 5 bases; unmatched junction nucleotides: 7. Looked up from germline, CDR1 is SQVTM and CDR2 is ANQGSEA. CDR3 length: 13 residues.